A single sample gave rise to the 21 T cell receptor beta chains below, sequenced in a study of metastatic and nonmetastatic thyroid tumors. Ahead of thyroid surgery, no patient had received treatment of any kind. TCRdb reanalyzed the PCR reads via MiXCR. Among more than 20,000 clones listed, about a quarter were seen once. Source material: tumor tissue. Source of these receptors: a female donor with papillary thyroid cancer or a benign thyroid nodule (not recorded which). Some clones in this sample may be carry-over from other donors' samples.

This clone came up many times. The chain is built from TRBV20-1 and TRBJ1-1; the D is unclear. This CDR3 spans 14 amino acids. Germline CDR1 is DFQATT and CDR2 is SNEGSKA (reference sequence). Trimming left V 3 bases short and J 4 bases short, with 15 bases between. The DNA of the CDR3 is TGCAGTGCTAGCACGTGGGGTTCGGGCACTGAAGCTTTCTTT. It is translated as CSASTWGSGTEAFF.

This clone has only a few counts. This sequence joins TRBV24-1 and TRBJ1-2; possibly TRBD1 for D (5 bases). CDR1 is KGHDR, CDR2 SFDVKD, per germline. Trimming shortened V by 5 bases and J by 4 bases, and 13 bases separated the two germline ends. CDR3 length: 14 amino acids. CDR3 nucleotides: TGTGCCACCAGTGGGAGAGGGGTCGGCTATGGCTACACCTTC. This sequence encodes CATSGRGVGYGYTF.

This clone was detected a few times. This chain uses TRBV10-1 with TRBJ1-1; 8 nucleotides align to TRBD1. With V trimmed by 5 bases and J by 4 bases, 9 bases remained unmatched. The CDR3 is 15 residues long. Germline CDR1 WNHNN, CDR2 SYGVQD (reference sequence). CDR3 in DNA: TGCGCCAGCAGTCAATCTGGACAGGGTGTCACTGAAGCTTTCTTT. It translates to CASSQSGQGVTEAFF.

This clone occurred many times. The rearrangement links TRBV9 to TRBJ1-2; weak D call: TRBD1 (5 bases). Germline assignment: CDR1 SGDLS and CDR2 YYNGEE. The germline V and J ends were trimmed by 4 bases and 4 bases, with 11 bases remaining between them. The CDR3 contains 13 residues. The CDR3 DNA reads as TGTGCCAGCAGCCCCCAGGGTTCCTATGGCTACACCTTC. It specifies CASSPQGSYGYTF.

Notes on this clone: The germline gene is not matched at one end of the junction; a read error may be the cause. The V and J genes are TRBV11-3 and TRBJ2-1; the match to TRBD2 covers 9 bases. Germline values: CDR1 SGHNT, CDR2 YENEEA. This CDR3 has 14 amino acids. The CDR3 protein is CASSLEGLAYEHFF. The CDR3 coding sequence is TGTGCCAGCAGCTTGGAGGGACTAGCCTATGAGCATTTCTTC.

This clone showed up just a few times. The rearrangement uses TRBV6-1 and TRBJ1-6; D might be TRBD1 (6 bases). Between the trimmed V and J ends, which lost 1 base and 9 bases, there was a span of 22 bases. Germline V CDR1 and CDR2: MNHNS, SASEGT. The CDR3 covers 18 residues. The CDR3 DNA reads TGTGCCAGCAGTGAAGTAGGTCTCGGGACAAGGGTGGCTTCACCCCTCCACTTT. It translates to CASSEVGLGTRVASPLHF.

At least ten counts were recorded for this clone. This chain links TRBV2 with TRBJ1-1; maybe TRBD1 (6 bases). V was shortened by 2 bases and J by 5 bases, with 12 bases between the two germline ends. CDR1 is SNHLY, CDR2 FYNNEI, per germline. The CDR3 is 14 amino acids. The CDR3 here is CASSELGGRTEAFF. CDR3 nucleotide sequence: TGTGCCAGCAGTGAATTGGGGGGCCGGACTGAAGCTTTCTTT.

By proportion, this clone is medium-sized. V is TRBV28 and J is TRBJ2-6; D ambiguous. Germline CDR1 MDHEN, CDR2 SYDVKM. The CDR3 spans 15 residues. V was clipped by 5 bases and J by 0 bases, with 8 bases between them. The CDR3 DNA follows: TGTGCCAGCAGTCCCGACTTCTCTGGGGCCAACGTCCTGACTTTC. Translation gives CASSPDFSGANVLTF.

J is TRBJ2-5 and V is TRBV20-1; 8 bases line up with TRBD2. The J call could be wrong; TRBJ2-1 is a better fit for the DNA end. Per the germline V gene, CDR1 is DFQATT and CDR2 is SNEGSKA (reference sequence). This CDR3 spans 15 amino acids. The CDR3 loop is CSAPEAAGVLNEQFF. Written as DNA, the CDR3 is TGCAGTGCACCCGAGGCAGCGGGAGTTTTAAATGAGCAGTTCTTC.

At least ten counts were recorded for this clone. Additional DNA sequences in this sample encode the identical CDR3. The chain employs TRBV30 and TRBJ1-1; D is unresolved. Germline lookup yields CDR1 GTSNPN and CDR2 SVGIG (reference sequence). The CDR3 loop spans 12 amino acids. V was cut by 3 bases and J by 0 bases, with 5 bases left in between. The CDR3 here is CAWRGMNTEAFF. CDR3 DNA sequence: TGTGCCTGGAGGGGAATGAACACTGAAGCTTTCTTT. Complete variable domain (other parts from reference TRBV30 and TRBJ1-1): SQTIHQWPATLVQPVGSPLSLECTVEGTSNPNLYWYRQAAGRGLQLLFYSVGIGQISSEVPQNLSASRPQDRQFILSSKKLLLSDSGFYLCAWRGMNTEAFFGQGTRLTVV.

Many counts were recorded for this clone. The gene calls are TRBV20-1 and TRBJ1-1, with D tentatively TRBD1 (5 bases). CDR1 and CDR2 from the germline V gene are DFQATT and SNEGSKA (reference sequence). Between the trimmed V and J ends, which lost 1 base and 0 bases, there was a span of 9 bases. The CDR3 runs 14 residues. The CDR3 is CSARGPGMNTEAFF. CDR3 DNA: TGCAGTGCTAGAGGTCCAGGGATGAACACTGAAGCTTTCTTT.

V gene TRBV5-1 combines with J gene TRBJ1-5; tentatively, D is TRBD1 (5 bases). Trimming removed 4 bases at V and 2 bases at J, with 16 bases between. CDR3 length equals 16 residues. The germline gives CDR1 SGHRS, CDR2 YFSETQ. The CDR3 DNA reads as TGCGCCAGCAGCCCCGGCCCCGGGGGGGGCAATCAGCCCCAGCATTTT. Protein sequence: CASSPGPGGGNQPQHF.

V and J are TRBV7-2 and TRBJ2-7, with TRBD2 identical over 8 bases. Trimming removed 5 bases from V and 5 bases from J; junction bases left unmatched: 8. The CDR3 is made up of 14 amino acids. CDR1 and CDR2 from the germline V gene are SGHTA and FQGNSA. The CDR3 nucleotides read TGTGCCAGCAGCCCCCGATATAGCGGGGACGAGCAGTACTTC. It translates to CASSPRYSGDEQYF.

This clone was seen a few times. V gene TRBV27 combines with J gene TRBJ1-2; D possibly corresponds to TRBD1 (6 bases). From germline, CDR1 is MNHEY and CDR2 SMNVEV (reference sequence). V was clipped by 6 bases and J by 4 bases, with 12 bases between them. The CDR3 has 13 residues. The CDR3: CASRGGGGYGYTF. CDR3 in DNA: TGTGCCAGCAGAGGGGGTGGAGGCTATGGCTACACCTTC.

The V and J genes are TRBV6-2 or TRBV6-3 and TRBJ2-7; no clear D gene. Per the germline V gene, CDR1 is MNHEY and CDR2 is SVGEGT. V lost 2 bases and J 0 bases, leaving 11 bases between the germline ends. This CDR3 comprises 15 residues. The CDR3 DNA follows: TGTGCCAGCAGTTACGGCGGCGACCCCTCCTACGAGCAGTACTTC. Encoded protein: CASSYGGDPSYEQYF.

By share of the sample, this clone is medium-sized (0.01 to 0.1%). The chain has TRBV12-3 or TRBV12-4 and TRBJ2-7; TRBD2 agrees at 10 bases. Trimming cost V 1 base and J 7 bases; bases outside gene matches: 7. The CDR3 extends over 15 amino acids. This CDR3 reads CASSLVSGRRGEQYF. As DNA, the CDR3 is TGTGCCAGCAGTTTAGTTAGCGGGAGGCGCGGGGAGCAGTACTTC.

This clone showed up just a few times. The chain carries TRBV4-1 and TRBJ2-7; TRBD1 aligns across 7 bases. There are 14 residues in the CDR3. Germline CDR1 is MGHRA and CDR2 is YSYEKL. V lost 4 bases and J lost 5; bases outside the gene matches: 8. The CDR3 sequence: CASSPTDRLNEQYF. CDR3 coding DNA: TGCGCCAGCAGCCCCACGGACAGGCTGAACGAGCAGTACTTC.

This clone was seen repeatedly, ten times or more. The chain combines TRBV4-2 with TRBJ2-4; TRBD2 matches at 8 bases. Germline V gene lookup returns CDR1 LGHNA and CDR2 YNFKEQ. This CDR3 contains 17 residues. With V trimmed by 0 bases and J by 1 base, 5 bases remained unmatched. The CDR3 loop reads CASSQDEGGRAKNIQYF. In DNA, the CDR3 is TGTGCCAGCAGCCAAGATGAGGGCGGGAGGGCCAAAAACATTCAGTACTTC.

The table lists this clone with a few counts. CDR3 DNA: TGTGCCAGCAGTGGCATAGCGGGAGTACACCCCAATGAGCAGTTCTTC. It translates to CASSGIAGVHPNEQFF. The chain recombines TRBV6-1 with TRBJ2-1; 9 bases match TRBD2. V dropped 4 bases and J dropped 6; count of bases not matched to a gene: 10. CDR1 is MNHNS, CDR2 SASEGT, per germline. This CDR3 is built from 16 residues.

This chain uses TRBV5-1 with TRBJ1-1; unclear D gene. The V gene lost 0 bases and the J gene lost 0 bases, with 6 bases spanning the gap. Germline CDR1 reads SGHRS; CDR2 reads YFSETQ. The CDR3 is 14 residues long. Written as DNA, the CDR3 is TGCGCCAGCAGCTTGGGGGGTCTGAACACTGAAGCTTTCTTT. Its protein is CASSLGGLNTEAFF.

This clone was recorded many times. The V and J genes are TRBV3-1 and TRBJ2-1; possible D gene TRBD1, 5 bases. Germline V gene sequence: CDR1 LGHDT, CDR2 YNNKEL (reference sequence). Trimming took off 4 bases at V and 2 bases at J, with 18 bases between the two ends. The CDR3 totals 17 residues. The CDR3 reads CASSLRHFLGAYNEQFF. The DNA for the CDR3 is TGTGCCAGCAGCCTCCGACATTTCCTAGGGGCCTACAATGAGCAGTTCTTC.